This entry describes one T cell receptor beta chain. The antigen it binds to is not known. Within one base of it there is no much larger clone, and no base qualities were kept. This sample was taken from a study of blood T cells in healthy people across ages (dated by TCRdb to the mid-2010s). Background on the whole study: Template switching captured roughly one uniquely barcoded TCR beta cDNA molecule per two T cells in model experiments. The study measured age-related changes in TCR beta repertoire diversity using deep sequencing normalized with unique cDNA molecular identifiers. Four age groups were formed from the donors: young (average roughly 16 years), middle-aged (approximately 39), aged (around 68) and long-lived (about 80). To avoid experimental bias, donors of different ages were distributed randomly across sequencing lanes. Two additional independent replicas of 1 million unique cDNA reads from the same blood draw were analyzed for two donors (one aged 18 to 29 and one aged 80 or older). The paper's findings and limits, for the study overall: The percentage of naive T cells measured by flow cytometry correlated strongly with observed TCR beta diversity. Estimates of total diversity based on one million sequenced T cells were considered lower bounds and underestimates. Because donor CMV infection status was unknown, age-related changes in expanded clonotypes were potentially confounded. As age increased, observed TCR beta diversity per million T cells dropped in a roughly linear way, and a significant reduction was already evident by age 40. Because profiling used bulk unsorted PBMCs, naive and antigen-experienced compartments could not be compared conclusively. The long-lived group showed more naive CD4+ T cells, fewer expanded clones and increased TCR diversity than the aged group, suggesting age selection.

Systemically healthy Caucasian individuals from Russia, some 36 in total and aged roughly 6 to 100 years, were included as donors. Each donor gave 8 to 10 milliliters of peripheral blood, drawn into EDTA-treated Vacutainer tubes. PBMCs were isolated by Ficoll-Paque density-gradient centrifugation, with at least 7 million obtained per sample. Trizol reagent was used to extract total RNA from PBMCs, with at least 6 micrograms per sample. For every donor, an aliquot of PBMCs went through flow cytometry to measure the percentages of naive CD45RAhigh/CD27high T cells. The method was 5' RACE. A second PCR of roughly 7 to 11 cycles was run with a J-beta primer mix and a sample-barcoded 5' primer. A template-switch 5' adaptor carrying 12 random nucleotides introduced a unique molecular identifier onto each TCR beta cDNA molecule. Each sample yielded at least 3 million CDR3-containing paired-end reads. The Mint cDNA synthesis kit, primed by a TRBC-specific oligonucleotide, was used to synthesize first-strand cDNA from all RNA. Following uracil-DNA glycosylase treatment, all cDNA underwent a first 18-cycle PCR with the universal primers M1SS and BC2_uni_R. The original methods were these. Normalization of each sample was performed by random selection of 1 million high-quality reads, each carrying a distinct molecular identifier. Instead of being binned into consensus sequences, reads that shared molecular identifiers were thrown out. MiTCR, set to a Q25 quality threshold and the strictest error-elimination algorithm, was used for CDR3 identification, clonotype clustering and error correction. A nonparametric unseen species model with Euler transformation was used to estimate lower-bound total TCR beta diversity. TCRdb reworked the public reads: Q25 trimming with fastp, MiXCR clone assembly, productive beta chains retained. Each entry is one CDR3 protein sequence, shown with its most common DNA and genes. None of the V and J calls come from the authors' own analysis; TCRdb made them. The sample includes 1.5 million to 2 million distinct CDR3 sequences, with around 42% observed a single time. The ten biggest clones cover roughly 23% of the sample.

The CDR3, cysteine through phenylalanine, is 16 amino acids long. Left in the record is the CDR3 DNA by itself, 48 bases read in frame from the first base. V loses 1 base, J loses 0 bases, and the germline ends lie 11 bases apart. For CDR1 and CDR2, the germline V gene lists SGHAT and FQNNGV. Sequenced sample: blood. The clonotype was recovered from a human donor in good health. The rearrangement joined TRBV11-2 to TRBJ2-3; the D gene cannot be resolved reliably. This receptor carries the CDR3 CASSLGSFGSTDTQYF. At the DNA level, the sequence is TGTGCCAGCAGCTTAGGTTCCTTCGGTAGCACAGATACGCAGTATTTT.